The clone carrying this TCR beta chain was seen once. This record comes from a study of blood T cell repertoires in COVID-19. Overall study: Collection of acute and convalescent COVID-19 samples took place in the United States, Italy and Spain.

Per the original methods: Estimates of nucleated cell counts were drawn from the amplification of reference gene primers. Sequenced by immunoSEQ multiplex PCR; TCRdb stores in-frame clones only, minus some. V and J calls and clone size come straight from that table; D and trimming were deduced from the DNA. The table has about 80,000 clones, around 80% seen once. Sequencing used peripheral blood. The receptor's source is an elderly man with acute or convalescent COVID-19.

As DNA, the CDR3 is TGCGCCAGCAGCTTGGGCAGGGGGGACACTGAAGCTTTCTTT. Its protein product is CASSLGRGDTEAFF. The rearrangement joins TRBV5-1 to TRBJ1-1; TRBD1 agrees at 7 bases. The germline gives CDR1 SGHRS, CDR2 YFSETQ. This CDR3 has 14 amino acids. Germline trimming cut 0 bases from V and 3 bases from J; bases unmatched to any gene: 2. Filled out from reference TRBV5-1 and TRBJ1-1, the complete variable domain reads KAGVTQTPRYLIKTRGQQVTLSCSPISGHRSVSWYQQTPGQGLQFLFEYFSETQRNKGNFPGRFSGRQFSNSRSEMNVSTLELGDSALYLCASSLGRGDTEAFFGQGTRLTVV.